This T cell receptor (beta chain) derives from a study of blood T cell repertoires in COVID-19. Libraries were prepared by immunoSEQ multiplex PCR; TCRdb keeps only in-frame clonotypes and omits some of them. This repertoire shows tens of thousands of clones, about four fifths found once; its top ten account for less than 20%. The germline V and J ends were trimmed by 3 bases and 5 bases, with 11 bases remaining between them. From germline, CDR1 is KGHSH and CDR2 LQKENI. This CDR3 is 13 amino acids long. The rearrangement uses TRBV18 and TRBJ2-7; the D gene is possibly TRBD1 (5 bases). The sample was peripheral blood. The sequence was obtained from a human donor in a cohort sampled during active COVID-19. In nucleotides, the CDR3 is TGTGCCAGCTCACCGGGCAGGGATAACGAGCAGTACGTC. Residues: CASSPGRDNEQYV.